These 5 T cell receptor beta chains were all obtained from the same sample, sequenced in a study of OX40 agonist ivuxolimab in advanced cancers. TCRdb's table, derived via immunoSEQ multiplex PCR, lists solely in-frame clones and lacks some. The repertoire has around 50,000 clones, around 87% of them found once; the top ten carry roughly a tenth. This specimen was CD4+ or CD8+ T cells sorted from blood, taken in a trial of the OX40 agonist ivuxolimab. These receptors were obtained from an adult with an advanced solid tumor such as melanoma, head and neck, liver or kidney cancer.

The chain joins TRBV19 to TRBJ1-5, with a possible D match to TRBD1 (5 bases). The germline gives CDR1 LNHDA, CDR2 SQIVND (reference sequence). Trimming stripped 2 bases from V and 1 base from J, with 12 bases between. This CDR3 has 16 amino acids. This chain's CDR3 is CASSIYSGLSNQPQHF. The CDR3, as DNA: TGTGCCAGTAGTATATACTCAGGGTTGAGCAATCAGCCCCAGCATTTT.

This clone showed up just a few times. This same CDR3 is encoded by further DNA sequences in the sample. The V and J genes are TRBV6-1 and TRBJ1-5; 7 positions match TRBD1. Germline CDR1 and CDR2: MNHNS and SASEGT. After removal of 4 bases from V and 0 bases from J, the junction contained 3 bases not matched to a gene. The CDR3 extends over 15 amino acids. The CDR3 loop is CASSGGTDSNQPQHF. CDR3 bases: TGTGCCAGCAGTGGGGGGACAGATAGCAATCAGCCCCAGCATTTT.

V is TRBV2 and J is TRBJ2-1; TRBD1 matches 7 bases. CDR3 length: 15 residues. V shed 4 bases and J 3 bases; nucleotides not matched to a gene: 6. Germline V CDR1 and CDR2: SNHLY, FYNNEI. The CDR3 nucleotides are TGTGCCAGCAGTGCCAGACAGGGAATCTACAATGAGCAGTTCTTC. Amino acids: CASSARQGIYNEQFF.

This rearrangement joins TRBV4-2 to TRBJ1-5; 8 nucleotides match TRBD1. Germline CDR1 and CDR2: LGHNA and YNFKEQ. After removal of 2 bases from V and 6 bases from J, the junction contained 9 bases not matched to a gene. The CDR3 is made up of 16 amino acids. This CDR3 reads CASSQYQGAQSQPQHF. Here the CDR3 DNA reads TGTGCCAGCAGCCAATACCAGGGGGCTCAAAGTCAGCCCCAGCATTTT.

As DNA, the CDR3 is TGTGCCAGCAGCGTAGAACAGGGCAGCACTGAAGCTTTCTTT. Amino acids: CASSVEQGSTEAFF. V and J are TRBV9 and TRBJ1-1, with D possibly matching TRBD1 (6 bases). The germline gives CDR1 SGDLS, CDR2 YYNGEE. CDR3 length equals 14 residues. Trimming took 0 bases from V and 4 from J, leaving 10 bases between them.